The 21 T cell receptor beta chains given below trace back to one sample, sequenced in a study of shared clonotypes between healthy human individuals. Naive CD8 cells were CD45RO-negative, positively selected for CCR7, excluding terminally differentiated effector memory CD45RA+ cells. Assay: immunoSEQ multiplex PCR; the TCRdb copy retains only in-frame clones and omits some. Here the sample spans around 2.1 million clones, 93% being singletons. What was sequenced was naive CD8+ T cells from PBMCs. Receptors originate from a young man in good health. Some clones in this sample may be carry-over from other donors' samples.

The CDR3 DNA sequence: TGTGCCAGCAGTCTGGGGCGAGGGGAGACCCAGTACTTC. The encoded protein is CASSLGRGETQYF. The rearrangement joins TRBV27 to TRBJ2-5; tentatively, D is TRBD1 or TRBD2 (5 bases each). The V end lost 5 bases, the J end lost 5 bases, and 12 bases lay between the germline ends. Germline V gene data show CDR1 as MNHEY and CDR2 as SMNVEV (reference sequence). The CDR3 contains 13 residues.

The chain carries TRBV19 and TRBJ2-2; D is perhaps TRBD2 (5 bases). Trimming pared 7 bases from V and 1 base from J, leaving 10 bases between. CDR1 LNHDA and CDR2 SQIVND come from the germline V gene (reference sequence). The CDR3 extends over 14 amino acids. The CDR3 region has the DNA TGTGCCAGTAATGGAGGAAAGAACACCGGGGAGCTGTTTTTT. This sequence encodes CASNGGKNTGELFF.

This clone has just a few counts. The chain combines TRBV27 with TRBJ1-1, with unresolved D. Germline assignment: CDR1 MNHEY and CDR2 SMNVEV (reference sequence). The CDR3 sequence is 14 residues long. V was pared by 1 base and J by 2 bases, with 8 bases between. CDR3 region: CASSLFHPNTEAFF. CDR3 nucleotides: TGTGCCAGCAGTTTATTTCATCCCAACACTGAAGCTTTCTTT.

V gene TRBV5-4 combines with J gene TRBJ2-5; 11 nucleotides align to TRBD2. CDR3 length: 15 amino acids. Unmatched junction bases numbered 3, after V lost 2 bases and J lost 3 bases. Looked up from germline, CDR1 is SGHNT and CDR2 is YYREEE (reference sequence). The CDR3 DNA sequence: TGTGCCAGCAGCTTTTTGGGACTAGCGGAAGAGACCCAGTACTTC. This codes for CASSFLGLAEETQYF.

The genes are TRBV19 and TRBJ1-5; weak D call: TRBD1 (6 bases). Germline values: CDR1 LNHDA, CDR2 SQIVND (reference sequence). Between the trimmed V and J ends, which lost 7 bases and 6 bases, there was a span of 16 bases. This CDR3 has 14 amino acids. The CDR3 region has the DNA TGTGCCAGTACAGGGGAGATTTTCCTTCAGCCCCAGCATTTT. Its protein is CASTGEIFLQPQHF.

The chain uses TRBV7-7 and TRBJ2-1, with D tentatively TRBD1 (5 bases). The V and J ends lost 2 bases and 6 bases respectively, with 14 bases between them. The CDR3 is 15 amino acids. The germline V gene encodes CDR1 SSHAT and CDR2 FNYEAQ (reference sequence). This CDR3 reads CASSLHRLPFNEQFF. As DNA, the CDR3 is TGTGCCAGCAGCTTACACAGGCTCCCATTCAATGAGCAGTTCTTC.

The V gene is TRBV11-2, the J gene TRBJ1-2; D is undetermined. V was pared by 4 bases and J by 5 bases, with 8 bases between. This CDR3 comprises 12 residues. Germline CDR1 SGHAT, CDR2 FQNNGV. As DNA, the CDR3 is TGTGCCAGCAGCTCACCGGGGTATGGCTACACCTTC. Its protein is CASSSPGYGYTF.

This clone was found once. The rearrangement uses TRBV10-3 and TRBJ2-1; TRBD2 aligns across 8 bases. The V gene end was trimmed by 3 bases and the J gene end by 5 bases; junction bases not matched to a gene: 0. CDR1 and CDR2 (germline): ENHRY, SYGVKD. The CDR3 is 13 residues long. The CDR3 protein is CAISELADNEQFF. In nucleotides, the CDR3 is TGTGCCATCAGTGAACTAGCGGACAATGAGCAGTTCTTC.

The J gene is TRBJ2-1, the V gene TRBV27; D gene ambiguous. This CDR3 has 15 amino acids. The V end was cut by 0 bases, the J end by 8 bases, with 14 bases between. Germline CDR1 is MNHEY and CDR2 is SMNVEV (reference sequence). The CDR3 protein is CASSLSTPPSDEQFF. DNA for the CDR3: TGTGCCAGCAGTTTATCCACTCCCCCGTCGGATGAGCAGTTCTTC.

This clone was counted once. This chain uses TRBV7-8 with TRBJ2-5, with TRBD2 matching over 9 bases. CDR1 is SGHVS, CDR2 FQNEAQ, per germline. Losses at the gene ends were 2 bases for V and 2 bases for J; bases not matched to a gene: 12. The CDR3 has 18 amino acids. The CDR3 is CASSLRWRTSEVQETQYF. The DNA of the CDR3 is TGTGCCAGCAGCTTAAGGTGGCGGACTAGCGAAGTACAAGAGACCCAGTACTTC.

The chain carries TRBV27 and TRBJ1-1; 7 bases fit TRBD1. The CDR3 loop spans 15 amino acids. Germline lookup yields CDR1 MNHEY and CDR2 SMNVEV (reference sequence). Losses at the gene ends were 1 base for V and 4 bases for J; bases not matched to a gene: 6. The CDR3 coding sequence is TGTGCCAGCAGTTTATTGAGACAGGGATTCACTGAAGCTTTCTTT. It codes for CASSLLRQGFTEAFF.

This clone came up once. The CDR3 loop is CASSPTCQPQHF. DNA for the CDR3: TGCGCCAGCAGCCCCACGTGTCAGCCCCAGCATTTT. V is TRBV4-3 and J is TRBJ1-5; D not certain. CDR1 and CDR2 (germline): LGHNA, YSLEER. The V and J ends lost 4 bases and 6 bases respectively, with 7 bases between them. The CDR3 sequence is 12 residues long.

The chain joins TRBV19 to TRBJ2-2; the D gene could be TRBD1 or TRBD2 (5 bases each). In germline, CDR1 is LNHDA, CDR2 SQIVND (reference sequence). There are 17 residues in the CDR3. V was trimmed by 0 bases and J by 7 bases, leaving 18 bases between them. The CDR3 region is CASSIDRSSTGRGELFF. CDR3 DNA sequence: TGTGCCAGTAGTATAGATCGGTCGAGTACGGGACGCGGGGAGCTGTTTTTT.

CDR3 loop: CASSPASGRADEQYF. The DNA of the CDR3 is TGTGCCAGCAGCCCTGCTAGCGGGAGGGCCGACGAGCAGTACTTC. V and J are TRBV9 and TRBJ2-7; 12 nucleotides align to TRBD2. This CDR3 has 15 amino acids. The V gene end was trimmed by 4 bases and the J gene end by 5 bases; junction bases not matched to a gene: 7. Germline V CDR1 and CDR2: SGDLS, YYNGEE.

This chain joins TRBV28 and TRBJ2-6, with D tentatively TRBD2 (5 bases). V lost 6 bases to trimming and J lost 5 bases, with 11 bases between them. Germline CDR1 and CDR2: MDHEN and SYDVKM. This CDR3 is built from 14 residues. The CDR3 region has the DNA TGTGCCAGCAGAAAGGAGGCGCGGGCCAACGTCCTGACTTTC. Translation: CASRKEARANVLTF.

The chain carries TRBV29-1 and TRBJ2-1; a possible D gene is TRBD2 (6 bases). Germline V CDR1 and CDR2: SQVTM, ANQGSEA. The V gene lost 2 bases and the J gene lost 4 bases, with 12 bases spanning the gap. The CDR3 is made up of 14 amino acids. The CDR3 spells CSVEPHSGYNEQFF. DNA of the CDR3: TGCAGCGTTGAACCCCATAGCGGATACAATGAGCAGTTCTTC.

The chain couples TRBV27 to TRBJ1-4; tentatively, D is TRBD1 (5 bases). Trimming took 3 bases from V and 0 from J, leaving 8 bases between them. Germline V gene sequence: CDR1 MNHEY, CDR2 SMNVEV (reference sequence). The CDR3 sequence is 15 residues long. CDR3 loop: CASSFLTATNEKLFF. The CDR3 DNA reads as TGTGCCAGCAGTTTTCTGACAGCAACTAATGAAAAACTGTTTTTT.

This chain uses TRBV4-3 with TRBJ2-3, with TRBD2 as a possible D gene (6 bases). V was trimmed by 1 base and J by 7 bases, leaving 21 bases between them. The CDR3 totals 17 residues. Germline-derived CDR1 and CDR2 are LGHNA and YSLEER. The CDR3 here is CASSQAPWTGEENTQYF. The CDR3 DNA reads as TGCGCCAGCAGCCAAGCCCCTTGGACGGGAGAAGAGAATACGCAGTATTTT.

The sample holds a few counts of this clone. This sequence joins TRBV6-6 and TRBJ1-1; D gene uncertain. The CDR3 contains 13 residues. Germline loops: CDR1 MNHNY, CDR2 SVGAGI (reference sequence). The ends were cut back, 9 bases at V and 1 base at J, with 12 bases in the middle. CDR3 nucleotides: TGTGCCAGTTCGGACGGAAGGAACACTGAAGCTTTCTTT. Its translation: CASSDGRNTEAFF.

V gene TRBV27 combines with J gene TRBJ1-2; D may be TRBD1 (5 bases). This CDR3 is 11 amino acids long. V gave up 6 bases and J gave up 13 bases, with 15 bases separating them. Germline V gives CDR1 MNHEY, CDR2 SMNVEV (reference sequence). The CDR3 here is CASSGRGGSTF. The DNA of the CDR3 is TGTGCCAGCAGCGGGCGGGGGGGAAGCACCTTC.

In this sample, this clone turned up once. At the DNA level, this CDR3 is encoded by other sequences in the same sample as well. The chain recombines TRBV27 with TRBJ2-7; D gene unclear. CDR1 and CDR2 (germline): MNHEY, SMNVEV (reference sequence). V gave up 3 bases and J gave up 2 bases, with 11 bases separating them. There are 14 residues in the CDR3. The CDR3 DNA sequence: TGTGCCAGCAGTTTTACTCGGGCCGCCTACGAGCAGTACTTC. Amino acids: CASSFTRAAYEQYF.